One and the same sample provided the 15 T cell receptor beta chains below, sequenced in a study of blood T cell repertoires in COVID-19. Sequencing used immunoSEQ multiplex PCR; TCRdb keeps in-frame clones, though not all of them. The sample has around 88,000 clones, 81% seen once. The sample was peripheral blood. The origin of the receptors is a man between 60 and 70 years old with acute or convalescent COVID-19.

The chain joins TRBV28 to TRBJ1-2; D is unclear. The germline V gene has CDR1 MDHEN and CDR2 SYDVKM. V lost 7 bases and J lost 7, with 13 bases in between. The CDR3 loop spans 12 amino acids. The CDR3 is CASNLPVAGYTF. The DNA of the CDR3 is TGTGCCAGCAACCTTCCGGTCGCTGGCTACACCTTC.

The chain uses TRBV27 and TRBJ2-1, with TRBD2 as a possible D gene (5 bases). Looked up from germline, CDR1 is MNHEY and CDR2 is SMNVEV (reference sequence). V lost 1 base, J lost 8 bases, and 9 bases lay in between. There are 13 residues in the CDR3. CDR3 sequence (DNA): TGTGCCAGCAGTTTATTTACCGGGGATGAGCAGTTCTTC. It codes for CASSLFTGDEQFF.

The chain employs TRBV6-5 and TRBJ1-2, with TRBD1 as a possible D gene (5 bases). V lost 7 bases to trimming and J lost 4 bases, with 16 bases between them. This CDR3 region has 14 residues. CDR1 MNHEY and CDR2 SVGAGI come from the germline V gene. The chain's CDR3 is CASIRDSRFYGYTF. In nucleotides, the CDR3 is TGTGCCAGCATCCGGGACTCGCGGTTCTATGGCTACACCTTC.

The chain has TRBV7-2 and TRBJ1-6; 8 positions agree with TRBD1. Unmatched junction bases numbered 6, after V lost 1 base and J lost 10 bases. The CDR3 spans 15 residues. Per germline, CDR1 SGHTA and CDR2 FQGNSA. Written as DNA, the CDR3 is TGTGCCAGCAGCTTAGGGGACAGGAGAGGCTCACCCCTCCACTTT. Protein: CASSLGDRRGSPLHF.

This chain uses TRBV7-2 with TRBJ2-7; 8 bases match TRBD2. Germline loops: CDR1 SGHTA, CDR2 FQGNSA. J was trimmed by 0 bases and V by 5 bases; bases with no gene match: 3. This CDR3 region has 14 residues. CDR3 loop: CASSDSGSSYEQYF. CDR3 coding DNA: TGTGCCAGCAGCGACAGCGGGAGCTCCTACGAGCAGTACTTC.

The chain has TRBV28 and TRBJ1-5; tentative D call: TRBD1 (5 bases). V was shortened by 4 bases and J by 4 bases, with 14 bases between the two germline ends. This CDR3 is 15 amino acids long. CDR1 and CDR2 (germline): MDHEN, SYDVKM. The DNA for the CDR3 is TGTGCCAGCAGTTCGGGGGTCAGAGGGAATCAGCCCCAGCATTTT. It codes for CASSSGVRGNQPQHF.

About this clone: Other DNA sequences in this sample translate to the same CDR3. This sequence joins TRBV19 and TRBJ1-5, with TRBD1 matching over 8 bases. Trimming cost V 3 bases and J 6 bases; bases outside gene matches: 4. CDR1 is LNHDA and CDR2 is SQIVND in the germline V gene (reference sequence). The CDR3 is 14 amino acids. Here the CDR3 DNA reads TGTGCCAGTAGTATCGGACAGGGCGCTCAGCCCCAGCATTTT. Translated: CASSIGQGAQPQHF. The variable domain in full, completed from reference TRBV19 and TRBJ1-5, reads DGGITQSPKYLFRKEGQNVTLSCEQNLNHDAMYWYRQDPGQGLRLIYYSQIVNDFQKGDIAEGYSVSREKKESFPLTVTSAQKNPTAFYLCASSIGQGAQPQHFGDGTRLSIL.

This clone is medium-sized in the sample. Other DNA sequences in this sample translate to the same CDR3. V and J are TRBV7-9 and TRBJ2-7, with 12 bases identical to TRBD2. Germline-derived CDR1 and CDR2 are SEHNR and FQNEAQ (reference sequence). The V gene end was trimmed by 6 bases and the J gene end by 0 bases; junction bases not matched to a gene: 3. The CDR3 spans 15 residues. DNA for the CDR3: TGTGCCAGCAGTCCTAGCGGGAGGGCCTCCTACGAGCAGTACTTC. Its protein is CASSPSGRASYEQYF.

This clone has just one count. The rearrangement links TRBV2 to TRBJ1-1; TRBD1 might be the D (5 bases). The CDR3 covers 16 residues. V gave up 3 bases and J gave up 5 bases, with 19 bases separating them. Germline V gene data show CDR1 as SNHLY and CDR2 as FYNNEI. CDR3 DNA: TGTGCCAGCAGTGATGCCCTCCAGGGTTCAGGGACTGAAGCTTTCTTT. It encodes CASSDALQGSGTEAFF.

V usage is TRBV6-5 and J usage is TRBJ2-6; D is unresolved. The germline V gene encodes CDR1 MNHEY and CDR2 SVGAGI. V was clipped by 4 bases and J by 0 bases, with 7 bases between them. This CDR3 comprises 15 residues. CDR3 amino acids: CASSFRSSGANVLTF. The CDR3 DNA follows: TGTGCCAGCAGTTTCCGGAGCTCTGGGGCCAACGTCCTGACTTTC.

This sequence joins TRBV11-2 and TRBJ1-1; TRBD1 matches 7 bases. Trimming took 6 bases from V and 1 from J; bases not matched to a gene: 8. Germline CDR1 reads SGHAT; CDR2 reads FQNNGV. CDR3 size: 15 residues. The CDR3 reads CASRGNRGGNTEAFF. The DNA for the CDR3 is TGTGCCAGCAGGGGAAACAGGGGTGGGAACACTGAAGCTTTCTTT.

The chain uses TRBV7-2 and TRBJ1-5, with D possibly TRBD1 on 5 matching bases. Germline CDR1 and CDR2: SGHTA and FQGNSA. V lost 5 bases, J lost 3 bases, and 11 bases lay in between. The CDR3 totals 14 residues. The CDR3 DNA is TGTGCCAGCAGCCAAGACAGTGCCAATCAGCCCCAGCATTTT. Its translation is CASSQDSANQPQHF.

The chain has TRBV5-6 and TRBJ1-1; TRBD1 aligns across 8 bases. This CDR3 has 15 residues. CDR1 is SGHDT, CDR2 YYEEEE, per germline. V dropped 4 bases and J dropped 6; count of bases not matched to a gene: 11. The CDR3 DNA reads as TGTGCCAGCAGCCGGATCAGGGGGCGGAGGGCTGAAGCTTTCTTT. Protein: CASSRIRGRRAEAFF.

This clone was seen a handful of times. This CDR3 is also generated by other DNA sequences in the sample. This chain links TRBV20-1 with TRBJ2-7; 7 bases fit TRBD1. CDR1 and CDR2 from the germline V gene are DFQATT and SNEGSKA (reference sequence). This CDR3 comprises 11 residues. CDR3 protein: CSPRQGYEQYF. CDR3 in DNA: TGCAGCCCCCGACAGGGCTACGAGCAGTACTTC.

The chain uses TRBV10-3 and TRBJ2-1; a weak D match, TRBD1 (6 bases). Germline loops: CDR1 ENHRY, CDR2 SYGVKD. This CDR3 region has 12 residues. Trimming shortened V by 4 bases and J by 7 bases, and 8 bases separated the two germline ends. Here the CDR3 reads CAISATGNEQFF. The CDR3 DNA is TGTGCCATCAGTGCCACAGGGAATGAGCAGTTCTTC.